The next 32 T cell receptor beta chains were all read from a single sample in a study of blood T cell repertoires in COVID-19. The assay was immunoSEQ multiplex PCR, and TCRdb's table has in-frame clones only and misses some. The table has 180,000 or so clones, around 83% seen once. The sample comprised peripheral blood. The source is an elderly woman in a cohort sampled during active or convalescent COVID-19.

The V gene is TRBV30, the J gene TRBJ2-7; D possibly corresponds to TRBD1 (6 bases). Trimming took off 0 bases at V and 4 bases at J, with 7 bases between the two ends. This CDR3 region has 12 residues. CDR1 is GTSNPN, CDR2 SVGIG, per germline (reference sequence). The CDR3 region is CAWSVQGYEQYV. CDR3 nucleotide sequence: TGTGCCTGGAGTGTACAGGGATACGAGCAGTACGTC.

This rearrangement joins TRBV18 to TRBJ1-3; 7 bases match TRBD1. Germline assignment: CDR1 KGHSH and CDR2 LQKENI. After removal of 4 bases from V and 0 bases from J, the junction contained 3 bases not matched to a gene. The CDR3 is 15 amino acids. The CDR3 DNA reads TGTGCCAGCTCACGGGACAGCCTCTCTGGAAACACCATATATTTT. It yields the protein CASSRDSLSGNTIYF. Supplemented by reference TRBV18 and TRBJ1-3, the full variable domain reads NAGVMQNPRHLVRRRGQEARLRCSPMKGHSHVYWYRQLPEEGLKFMVYLQKENIIDESGMPKERFSAEFPKEGPSILRIQQVVRGDSAAYFCASSRDSLSGNTIYFGEGSWLTVV.

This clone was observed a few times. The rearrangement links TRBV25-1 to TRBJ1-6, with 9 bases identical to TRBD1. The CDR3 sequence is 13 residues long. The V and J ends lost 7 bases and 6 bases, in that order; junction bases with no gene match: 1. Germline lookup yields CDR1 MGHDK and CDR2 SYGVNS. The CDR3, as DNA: TGTGCCAGCAAGGGACAGGGTAATTCACCCCTCCACTTT. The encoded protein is CASKGQGNSPLHF.

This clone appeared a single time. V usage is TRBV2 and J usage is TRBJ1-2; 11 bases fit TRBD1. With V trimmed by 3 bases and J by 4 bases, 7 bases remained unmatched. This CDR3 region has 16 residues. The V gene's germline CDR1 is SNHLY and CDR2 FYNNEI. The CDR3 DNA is TGTGCCAGCAGTGAGGGACAGGGGGGAATAGGCTATGGCTACACCTTC. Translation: CASSEGQGGIGYGYTF.

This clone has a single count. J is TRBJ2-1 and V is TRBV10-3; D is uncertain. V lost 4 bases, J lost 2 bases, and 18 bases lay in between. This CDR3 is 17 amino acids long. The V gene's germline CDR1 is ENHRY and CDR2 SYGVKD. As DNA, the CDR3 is TGTGCCATCAGTGGTAACCCCATAGCACAACCCTACAATGAGCAGTTCTTC. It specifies CAISGNPIAQPYNEQFF.

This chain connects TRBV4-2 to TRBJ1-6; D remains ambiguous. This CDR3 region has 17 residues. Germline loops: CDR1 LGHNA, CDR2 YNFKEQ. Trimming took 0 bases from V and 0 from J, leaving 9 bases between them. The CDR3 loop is CASSQESLSSYNSPLHF. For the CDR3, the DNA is TGTGCCAGCAGCCAAGAATCGTTGAGCTCCTATAATTCACCCCTCCACTTT.

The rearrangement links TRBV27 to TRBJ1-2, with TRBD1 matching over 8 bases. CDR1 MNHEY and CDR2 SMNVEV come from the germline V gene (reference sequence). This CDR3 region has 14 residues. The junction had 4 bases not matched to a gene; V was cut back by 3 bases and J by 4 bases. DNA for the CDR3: TGTGCCAGCAGTTTGTCAGGGGGCGTCTATGGCTACACCTTC. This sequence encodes CASSLSGGVYGYTF.

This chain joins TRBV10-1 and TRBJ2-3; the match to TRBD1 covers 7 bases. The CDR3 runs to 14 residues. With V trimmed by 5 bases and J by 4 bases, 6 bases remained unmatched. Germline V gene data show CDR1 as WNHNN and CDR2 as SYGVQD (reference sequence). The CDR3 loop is CASSMDRRADTQYF. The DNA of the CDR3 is TGCGCCAGCAGTATGGACAGGCGGGCAGATACGCAGTATTTT.

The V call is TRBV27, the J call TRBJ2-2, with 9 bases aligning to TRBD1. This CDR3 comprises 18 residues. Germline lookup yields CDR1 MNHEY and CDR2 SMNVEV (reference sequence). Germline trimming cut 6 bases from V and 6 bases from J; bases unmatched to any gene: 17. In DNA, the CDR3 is TGTGCCAGCAGACATGCCCCCGGGACAGGGATTCTTGCCGGGGAGCTGTTTTTT. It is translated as CASRHAPGTGILAGELFF.

CDR3 in DNA: TGTGCCAGTAGTAACTCTGGACTGGGACAGGCCCCAAGGGATACGCAGTATTTT. Its protein product is CASSNSGLGQAPRDTQYF. The chain recombines TRBV19 with TRBJ2-3; the match to TRBD1 covers 8 bases. This CDR3 spans 18 amino acids. Germline CDR1 LNHDA, CDR2 SQIVND (reference sequence). J gave up 6 bases and V 4 bases, and 18 bases lay outside the gene matches.

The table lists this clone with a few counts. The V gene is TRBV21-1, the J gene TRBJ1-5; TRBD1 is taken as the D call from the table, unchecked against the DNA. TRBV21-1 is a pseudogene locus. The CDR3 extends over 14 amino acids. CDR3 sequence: CASSIRGQIQPQHF. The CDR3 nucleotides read TGTGCCAGCAGCATTAGGGGTCAGATCCAGCCCCAGCATTTT.

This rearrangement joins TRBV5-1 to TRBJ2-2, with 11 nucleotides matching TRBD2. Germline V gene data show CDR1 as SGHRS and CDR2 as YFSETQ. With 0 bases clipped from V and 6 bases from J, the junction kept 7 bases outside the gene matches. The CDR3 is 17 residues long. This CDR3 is CASSLEGLAGGPGELFF. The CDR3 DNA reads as TGCGCCAGCAGCTTGGAGGGGCTAGCGGGAGGCCCCGGGGAGCTGTTTTTT.

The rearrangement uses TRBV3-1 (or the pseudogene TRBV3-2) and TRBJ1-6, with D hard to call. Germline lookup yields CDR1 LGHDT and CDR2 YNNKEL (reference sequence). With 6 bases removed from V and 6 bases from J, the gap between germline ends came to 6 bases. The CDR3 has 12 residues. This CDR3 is CASRHSNSPLHF. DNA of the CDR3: TGTGCCAGCAGACACAGTAATTCACCCCTCCACTTT.

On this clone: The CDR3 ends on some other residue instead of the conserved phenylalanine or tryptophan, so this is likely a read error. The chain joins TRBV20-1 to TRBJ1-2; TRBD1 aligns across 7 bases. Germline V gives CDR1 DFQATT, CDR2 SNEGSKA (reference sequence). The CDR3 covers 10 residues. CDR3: CSRDSYGYTL. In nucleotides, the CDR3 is TGCAGCCGGGACAGTTATGGCTACACCCTC.

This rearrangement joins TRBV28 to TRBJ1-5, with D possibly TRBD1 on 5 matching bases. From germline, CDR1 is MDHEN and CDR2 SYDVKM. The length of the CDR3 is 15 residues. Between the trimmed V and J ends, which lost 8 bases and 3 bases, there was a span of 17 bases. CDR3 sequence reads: CASREGIGDNQPQHF. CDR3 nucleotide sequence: TGTGCCAGCCGGGAGGGGATCGGAGACAATCAGCCCCAGCATTTT.

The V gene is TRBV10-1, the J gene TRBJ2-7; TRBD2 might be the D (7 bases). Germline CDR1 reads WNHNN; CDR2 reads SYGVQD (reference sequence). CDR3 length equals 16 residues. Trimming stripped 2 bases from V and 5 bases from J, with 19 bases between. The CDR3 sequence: CASSELLGGRTHEQYF. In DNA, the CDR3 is TGCGCCAGCAGTGAGCTGCTGGGGGGGCGCACCCACGAGCAGTACTTC.

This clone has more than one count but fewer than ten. The CDR3 is CASSQGPGTGGEETQYF. The CDR3, as DNA: TGCGCCAGCAGCCAAGGGCCCGGGACAGGGGGCGAGGAGACCCAGTACTTC. The chain is built from TRBV4-1 and TRBJ2-5; TRBD1 matches at 12 bases. This CDR3 has 17 amino acids. CDR1 and CDR2 from the germline V gene are MGHRA and YSYEKL. Trimming at V came to 1 base and at J to 5 bases, leaving 8 bases not matched to a gene.

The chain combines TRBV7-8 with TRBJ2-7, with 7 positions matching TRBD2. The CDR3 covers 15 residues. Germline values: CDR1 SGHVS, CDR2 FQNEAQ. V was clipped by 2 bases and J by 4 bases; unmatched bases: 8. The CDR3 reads CASSLWGLGGYEQYF. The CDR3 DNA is TGTGCCAGCAGCTTATGGGGCCTGGGAGGGTACGAGCAGTACTTC.

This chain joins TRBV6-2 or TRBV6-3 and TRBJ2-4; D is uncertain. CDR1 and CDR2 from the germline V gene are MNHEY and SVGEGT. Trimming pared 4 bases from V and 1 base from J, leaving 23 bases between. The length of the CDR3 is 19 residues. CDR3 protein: CASSFPSPGVSFAKNIQYF. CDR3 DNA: TGTGCCAGCAGTTTCCCCTCCCCAGGTGTAAGCTTTGCCAAAAACATTCAGTACTTC.

CDR3 amino acids: CASSQWTGKGTEAFF. The CDR3 coding sequence is TGTGCCAGCAGCCAATGGACAGGGAAGGGCACTGAAGCTTTCTTT. V is TRBV3-1 (or the pseudogene TRBV3-2) and J is TRBJ1-1; 8 positions match TRBD1. The CDR3 extends over 15 amino acids. After removal of 2 bases from V and 4 bases from J, the junction contained 6 bases not matched to a gene. Germline V gene sequence: CDR1 LGHDT, CDR2 YNNKEL (reference sequence).

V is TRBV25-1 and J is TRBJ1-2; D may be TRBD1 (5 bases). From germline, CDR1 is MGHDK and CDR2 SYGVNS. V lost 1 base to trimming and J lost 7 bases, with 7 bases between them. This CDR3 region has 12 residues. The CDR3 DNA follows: TGTGCCAGCAGTGAATCGGGGGGTGGCTACACCTTC. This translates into CASSESGGGYTF.

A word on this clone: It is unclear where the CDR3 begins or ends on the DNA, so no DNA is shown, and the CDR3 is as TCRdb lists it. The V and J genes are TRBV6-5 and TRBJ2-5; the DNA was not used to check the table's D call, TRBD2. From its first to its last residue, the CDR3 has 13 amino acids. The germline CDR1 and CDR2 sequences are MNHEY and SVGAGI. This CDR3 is CASSTSGIETQYF.

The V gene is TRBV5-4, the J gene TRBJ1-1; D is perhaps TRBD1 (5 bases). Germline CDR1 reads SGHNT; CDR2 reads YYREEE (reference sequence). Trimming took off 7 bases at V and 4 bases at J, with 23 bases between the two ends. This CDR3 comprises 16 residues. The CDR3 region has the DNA TGTGCCAGCGAACTTGGTCCCCCAGGGTTTGGCACTGAAGCTTTCTTT. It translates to CASELGPPGFGTEAFF.

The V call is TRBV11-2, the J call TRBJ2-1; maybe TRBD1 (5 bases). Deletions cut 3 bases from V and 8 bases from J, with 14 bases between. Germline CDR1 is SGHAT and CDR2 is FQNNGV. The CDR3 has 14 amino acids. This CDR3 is CASSLQGIRDEQFF. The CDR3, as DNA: TGTGCCAGCAGCTTGCAGGGAATTCGGGATGAGCAGTTCTTC.

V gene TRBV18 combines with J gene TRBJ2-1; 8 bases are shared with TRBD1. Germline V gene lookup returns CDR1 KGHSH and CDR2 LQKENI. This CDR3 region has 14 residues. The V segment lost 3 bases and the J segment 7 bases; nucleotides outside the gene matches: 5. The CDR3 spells CASSPATGANEQFF. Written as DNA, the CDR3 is TGTGCCAGCTCACCTGCGACAGGGGCAAATGAGCAGTTCTTC.

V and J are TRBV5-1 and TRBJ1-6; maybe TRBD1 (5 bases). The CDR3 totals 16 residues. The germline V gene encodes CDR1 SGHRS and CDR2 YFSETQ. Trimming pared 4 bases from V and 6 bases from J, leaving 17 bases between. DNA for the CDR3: TGCGCCAGCAGCCCGGGGGAGAGGGCCGTTAATTCACCCCTCCACTTT. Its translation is CASSPGERAVNSPLHF.

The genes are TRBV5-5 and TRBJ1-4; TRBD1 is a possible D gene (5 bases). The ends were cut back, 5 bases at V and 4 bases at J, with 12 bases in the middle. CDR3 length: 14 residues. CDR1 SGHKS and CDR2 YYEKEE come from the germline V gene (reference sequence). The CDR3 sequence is CASRGFGGNEKLFF. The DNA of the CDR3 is TGTGCCAGCAGGGGCTTCGGGGGTAATGAAAAACTGTTTTTT. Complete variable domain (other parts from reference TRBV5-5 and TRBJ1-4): DAGVTQSPTHLIKTRGQQVTLRCSPISGHKSVSWYQQVLGQGPQFIFQYYEKEERGRGNFPDRFSARQFPNYSSELNVNALLLGDSALYLCASRGFGGNEKLFFGSGTQLSVL.

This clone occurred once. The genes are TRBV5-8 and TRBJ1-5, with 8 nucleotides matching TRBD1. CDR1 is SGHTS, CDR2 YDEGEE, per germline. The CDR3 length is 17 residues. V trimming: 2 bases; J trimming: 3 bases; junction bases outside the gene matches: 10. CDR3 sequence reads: CASSFLPQGANNQPQHF. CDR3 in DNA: TGTGCCAGCAGCTTTTTGCCGCAGGGGGCGAACAATCAGCCCCAGCATTTT.

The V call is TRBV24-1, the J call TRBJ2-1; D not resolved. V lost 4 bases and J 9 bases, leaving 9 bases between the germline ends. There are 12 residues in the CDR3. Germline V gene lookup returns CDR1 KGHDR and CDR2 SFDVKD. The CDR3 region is CATSEHFGEQFF. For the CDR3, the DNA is TGTGCCACCAGTGAGCACTTCGGTGAGCAGTTCTTC.

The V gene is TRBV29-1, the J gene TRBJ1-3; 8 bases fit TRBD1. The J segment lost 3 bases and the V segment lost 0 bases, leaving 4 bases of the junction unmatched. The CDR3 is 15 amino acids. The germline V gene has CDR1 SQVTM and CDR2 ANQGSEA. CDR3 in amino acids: CSVEDLTGGGNTIYF. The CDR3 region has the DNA TGCAGCGTTGAAGACCTAACAGGGGGTGGAAACACCATATATTTT.

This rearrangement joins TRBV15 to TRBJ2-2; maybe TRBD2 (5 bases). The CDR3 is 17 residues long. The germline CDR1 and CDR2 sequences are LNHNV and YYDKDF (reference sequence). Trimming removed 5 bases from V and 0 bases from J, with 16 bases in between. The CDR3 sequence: CATSPRRANSNTGELFF. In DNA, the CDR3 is TGTGCCACCAGCCCCCGGCGGGCTAACTCGAACACCGGGGAGCTGTTTTTT. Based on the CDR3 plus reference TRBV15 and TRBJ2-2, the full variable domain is DAMVIQNPRYQVTQFGKPVTLSCSQTLNHNVMYWYQQKSSQAPKLLFHYYDKDFNNEADTPDNFQSRRPNTSFCFLDIRSPGLGDTAMYLCATSPRRANSNTGELFFGEGSRLTVL.

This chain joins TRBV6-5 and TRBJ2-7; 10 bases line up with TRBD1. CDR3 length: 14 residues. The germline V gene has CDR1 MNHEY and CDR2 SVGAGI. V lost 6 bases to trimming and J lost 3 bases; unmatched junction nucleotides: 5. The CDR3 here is CASRGQGGNYEQYF. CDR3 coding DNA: TGTGCCAGCAGAGGACAGGGGGGAAACTACGAGCAGTACTTC.